This entry lists 7 T cell receptor beta chains sequenced from one sample in a study of cytomegalovirus exposure and HLA in healthy donors. A multiplex PCR was run with 60 Vbeta primers and 13 Jbeta primers. Sequencing was performed with immunoSEQ multiplex PCR; in TCRdb, only in-frame clones are kept and a portion is missing. The sample holds roughly 180,000 clones, roughly 80% seen once. The specimen sequenced was PBMCs. The receptors stem from a man aged 25 to 40 in good health and CMV-seronegative.

The chain has TRBV5-1 and TRBJ2-7; 10 nucleotides match TRBD1. CDR1 is SGHRS and CDR2 is YFSETQ in the germline V gene. The CDR3 is 14 amino acids. J gave up 5 bases and V 2 bases, and 4 bases lay outside the gene matches. CDR3 protein: CASSLGTGEHEQYF. DNA of the CDR3: TGCGCCAGCAGCTTAGGGACAGGGGAACACGAGCAGTACTTC. Supplemented by reference TRBV5-1 and TRBJ2-7, the full variable domain reads KAGVTQTPRYLIKTRGQQVTLSCSPISGHRSVSWYQQTPGQGLQFLFEYFSETQRNKGNFPGRFSGRQFSNSRSEMNVSTLELGDSALYLCASSLGTGEHEQYFGPGTRLTVT.

This clone has just one count. This chain connects TRBV5-1 to TRBJ2-7, with 7 bases aligning to TRBD1. This CDR3 is built from 16 residues. Per germline, CDR1 SGHRS and CDR2 YFSETQ. V lost 0 bases, J lost 1 base, and 7 bases stayed unmatched. The CDR3 DNA sequence: TGCGCCAGCAGCTTGGAATTCGTGACAGGGTCCTACGAGCAGTACTTC. Encoded protein: CASSLEFVTGSYEQYF.

V gene TRBV30 combines with J gene TRBJ2-1; D perhaps matches TRBD1 (5 bases). CDR1 and CDR2 from the germline V gene are GTSNPN and SVGIG (reference sequence). This CDR3 is built from 11 residues. V was pared by 4 bases and J by 8 bases, with 9 bases between. The CDR3 sequence is CAWTRVDEQFF. Written as DNA, the CDR3 is TGTGCCTGGACCAGGGTGGATGAGCAGTTCTTC.

The table lists this clone with a few counts. CDR3 nucleotides: TGTGCCAGCAGCCCCAAGGGGACAGGGGCACGCGAGCAGTACTTC. Protein product: CASSPKGTGAREQYF. The chain combines TRBV7-9 with TRBJ2-7, with TRBD1 identical over 10 bases. Germline CDR1 is SEHNR and CDR2 is FQNEAQ (reference sequence). The length of the CDR3 is 15 residues. J gave up 6 bases and V 5 bases, and 10 bases lay outside the gene matches.

This clone appeared once. This chain uses TRBV6-5 with TRBJ2-4; no clear D. The V end was cut by 4 bases, the J end by 7 bases, with 20 bases between. The CDR3 extends over 16 amino acids. Germline V gene sequence: CDR1 MNHEY, CDR2 SVGAGI. CDR3 loop: CASSSRLQRLGNIQYF. The CDR3 coding sequence is TGTGCCAGCAGTTCACGACTTCAGCGCCTCGGGAACATTCAGTACTTC.

The rearrangement uses TRBV7-9 and TRBJ2-3; a possible D gene is TRBD2 (6 bases). CDR1 is SEHNR and CDR2 is FQNEAQ in the germline V gene (reference sequence). V shed 7 bases and J shed 1 base, with 9 bases lying between them. This CDR3 has 13 amino acids. For the CDR3, the DNA is TGTGCCAGCACCGGAGGGGGCACAGATACGCAGTATTTT. Protein: CASTGGGTDTQYF.

The chain joins TRBV19 to TRBJ2-7; 8 bases align to TRBD2. Trimming took 1 base from V and 0 from J; bases not matched to a gene: 11. This CDR3 is 18 amino acids long. Germline V gives CDR1 LNHDA, CDR2 SQIVND (reference sequence). CDR3 bases: TGTGCCAGTAGTATAGCAGCTAAGAGGAGCGGGGGCTCCTACGAGCAGTACTTC. Its translation is CASSIAAKRSGGSYEQYF.